These 17 T cell receptor beta chains originate from one sample sequenced in a study of blood T cell repertoires in COVID-19. Produced via immunoSEQ multiplex PCR; TCRdb's table is partial and in-frame only. This sample carries around 250,000 clones, approximately 88% of them seen once, and the ten largest clones take 2.5% to 3.5%. Source material: PBMCs or T cells enriched from blood (not recorded which). These TCRs come from a woman in her 40s who had been exposed to COVID-19.

The chain combines TRBV14 with TRBJ1-1, with a tentative D call TRBD1 (6 bases). This CDR3 spans 12 amino acids. The V gene lost 5 bases and the J gene lost 12 bases, with 16 bases spanning the gap. The germline V gene encodes CDR1 SGHDN and CDR2 FVKESK. CDR3 nucleotides: TGTGCCAGCAGCGGGTGGGGGCCCGAGACTTTCTTT. It is translated as CASSGWGPETFF.

This clone showed up just a few times. V and J are TRBV7-2 and TRBJ1-5; D may be TRBD1 (6 bases). In germline, CDR1 is SGHTA, CDR2 FQGNSA. CDR3 length: 13 amino acids. Between the trimmed V and J ends, which lost 5 bases and 7 bases, there was a span of 12 bases. CDR3 loop: CASSNRDNQPQHF. CDR3 nucleotide sequence: TGTGCCAGCAGCAACCGGGACAACCAGCCCCAGCATTTT.

The genes are TRBV5-1 and TRBJ1-1, with D perhaps TRBD1 (6 bases). The CDR3 runs to 15 residues. Germline lookup yields CDR1 SGHRS and CDR2 YFSETQ. The V end lost 0 bases, the J end lost 2 bases, and 11 bases lay between the germline ends. The CDR3 region has the DNA TGCGCCAGCAGCTTGGGGAGGACAGTTAACACTGAAGCTTTCTTT. This gives the protein CASSLGRTVNTEAFF.

This chain uses TRBV28 with TRBJ2-2, with D possibly matching TRBD1 (6 bases). CDR3 length equals 19 residues. Germline assignment: CDR1 MDHEN and CDR2 SYDVKM. V was pared by 2 bases and J by 1 base, with 20 bases between. This CDR3 reads CASSLRGFSGKRNTGELFF. In DNA, the CDR3 is TGTGCCAGCAGTTTAAGGGGGTTTAGTGGGAAAAGGAACACCGGGGAGCTGTTTTTT.

V is TRBV2 and J is TRBJ1-2, with D perhaps TRBD1 (5 bases). The V end lost 3 bases, the J end lost 12 bases, and 20 bases lay between the germline ends. CDR3 length: 14 residues. The germline CDR1 and CDR2 sequences are SNHLY and FYNNEI. DNA of the CDR3: TGTGCCAGCAGTGAGAATCTATCCGGCAGGGCGAACACCTTC. This gives the protein CASSENLSGRANTF.

The chain has TRBV28 and TRBJ2-3, with 10 bases matching TRBD1. Looked up from germline, CDR1 is MDHEN and CDR2 is SYDVKM. The CDR3 has 12 residues. V gave up 6 bases and J gave up 14 bases; unmatched junction bases: 8. The chain's CDR3 is CASRPRDRGAYF. CDR3 nucleotides: TGTGCCAGCAGGCCCCGGGACAGGGGAGCGTATTTT.

The V gene is TRBV19, the J gene TRBJ1-1; 9 bases line up with TRBD1. The CDR3 length is 16 residues. From germline, CDR1 is LNHDA and CDR2 SQIVND (reference sequence). The ends lost 4 bases at V and 7 bases at J; junction bases unmatched: 13. DNA of the CDR3: TGTGCCAGTAGTACCGGGACAGGGACGAACTACGGTGAAGCTTTCTTT. Translated: CASSTGTGTNYGEAFF.

This clone occurred once. This sequence joins TRBV24-1 and TRBJ2-1; 8 bases are a match to TRBD2. V lost 3 bases, J lost 1 base, and 4 bases stayed unmatched. In germline, CDR1 is KGHDR, CDR2 SFDVKD. This CDR3 comprises 16 residues. CDR3: CATSDTTSGSYNEQFF. DNA of the CDR3: TGTGCCACCAGTGATACTACTAGCGGTTCCTACAATGAGCAGTTCTTC.

DNA for the CDR3: TGTGCCAGCAGTGAAGCTCAGGGGGCGCGTGGCTACACCTTC. It is translated as CASSEAQGARGYTF. The rearrangement links TRBV25-1 to TRBJ1-2, with 8 bases identical to TRBD1. V shed 2 bases, J shed 7 bases, and the junction held 6 bases outside the gene matches. The CDR3 has 14 residues. Germline CDR1 MGHDK, CDR2 SYGVNS.

The J gene is TRBJ1-3, the V gene TRBV28; 7 bases agree with TRBD1. CDR1 MDHEN and CDR2 SYDVKM come from the germline V gene. J gave up 2 bases and V 8 bases, and 9 bases lay outside the gene matches. The CDR3 sequence is 15 residues long. The CDR3 DNA follows: TGTGCCAGCCATCCACAAGGGGGCACTGGAAACACCATATATTTT. Translation: CASHPQGGTGNTIYF. The whole variable domain, filled in from reference TRBV28 and TRBJ1-3, reads DVKVTQSSRYLVKRTGEKVFLECVQDMDHENMFWYRQDPGLGLRLIYFSYDVKMKEKGDIPEGYSVSREKKERFSLILESASTNQTSMYLCASHPQGGTGNTIYFGEGSWLTVV.

This clone was recorded a few times. The chain combines TRBV4-3 with TRBJ1-5; no clear D gene. CDR1 and CDR2 (germline): LGHNA, YSLEER. This CDR3 spans 16 amino acids. V lost 0 bases to trimming and J lost 3 bases, with 12 bases between them. CDR3 region: CASSQDLWELNQPQHF. CDR3 DNA: TGCGCCAGCAGCCAAGATTTGTGGGAGCTCAATCAGCCCCAGCATTTT.

V usage is TRBV6-5 and J usage is TRBJ2-7; D might be TRBD1 (6 bases). Trimming took off 7 bases at V and 6 bases at J, with 22 bases between the two ends. From germline, CDR1 is MNHEY and CDR2 SVGAGI. CDR3 length: 15 amino acids. The chain's CDR3 is CASNPRGTLSFEQYF. As DNA, the CDR3 is TGTGCCAGCAATCCCAGGGGCACCCTCTCGTTCGAGCAGTACTTC.

The chain recombines TRBV4-1 with TRBJ1-3; D not certain. The V gene lost 6 bases and the J gene lost 0 bases, with 21 bases spanning the gap. CDR1 is MGHRA, CDR2 YSYEKL, per germline. The CDR3 covers 18 residues. CDR3: CASSRAAGTAISGNTIYF. The CDR3 DNA reads TGCGCCAGCAGTCGGGCGGCGGGAACGGCCATCTCTGGAAACACCATATATTTT.

The chain uses TRBV30 and TRBJ2-1; the D gene is possibly TRBD2 (5 bases). The CDR3 is 14 residues long. From germline, CDR1 is GTSNPN and CDR2 SVGIG (reference sequence). V lost 3 bases and J 0 bases, leaving 9 bases between the germline ends. The CDR3 protein is CAWRRGSSYNEQFF. CDR3 nucleotide sequence: TGTGCCTGGAGGAGAGGGAGCTCCTACAATGAGCAGTTCTTC. The variable domain in full, with the rest retrieved from reference TRBV30 and TRBJ2-1, is SQTIHQWPATLVQPVGSPLSLECTVEGTSNPNLYWYRQAAGRGLQLLFYSVGIGQISSEVPQNLSASRPQDRQFILSSKKLLLSDSGFYLCAWRRGSSYNEQFFGPGTRLTVL.

This CDR3 is CASSLMIGGAYGYTF. In DNA, the CDR3 is TGTGCCAGCAGCTTAATGATTGGGGGCGCGTATGGCTACACCTTC. The rearrangement joins TRBV7-2 to TRBJ1-2; D is possibly TRBD1 (6 bases). Germline CDR1 SGHTA, CDR2 FQGNSA. This CDR3 comprises 15 residues. The V end was cut by 2 bases, the J end by 5 bases, with 15 bases between.

The genes are TRBV9 and TRBJ1-6; TRBD1 aligns across 9 bases. Germline CDR1 is SGDLS and CDR2 is YYNGEE. CDR3 size: 14 residues. V was clipped by 4 bases and J by 7 bases; unmatched bases: 3. The CDR3 DNA follows: TGTGCCAGCAGCTCAGGGACAGGGAATTCACCCCTCCACTTT. Protein sequence: CASSSGTGNSPLHF.

The chain links TRBV21-1 to TRBJ2-1; TRBD1, the table's D call, was not compared with the DNA. TRBV21-1 is noted as a pseudogene. This CDR3 is 11 amino acids long. This CDR3 reads CASRSDRVAFF. As DNA, the CDR3 is TGTGCCAGCCGCTCGGACAGGGTTGCGTTCTTC.